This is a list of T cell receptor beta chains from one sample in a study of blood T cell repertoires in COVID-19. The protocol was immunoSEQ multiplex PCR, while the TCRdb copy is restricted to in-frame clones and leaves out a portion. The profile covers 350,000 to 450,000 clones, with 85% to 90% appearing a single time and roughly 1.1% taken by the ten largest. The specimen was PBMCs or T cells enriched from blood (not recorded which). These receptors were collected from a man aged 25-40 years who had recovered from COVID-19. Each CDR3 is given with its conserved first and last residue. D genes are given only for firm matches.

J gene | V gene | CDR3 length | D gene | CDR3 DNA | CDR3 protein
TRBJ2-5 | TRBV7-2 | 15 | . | TGTGCCAGCAGCTACGGGGCGGGGATACAAGAGACCCAGTACTTC | CASSYGAGIQETQYF
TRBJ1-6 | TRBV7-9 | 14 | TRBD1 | TGTGCCAGCAGCTTAGAACAGGGGGCCTCACCCCTCCACTTT | CASSLEQGASPLHF
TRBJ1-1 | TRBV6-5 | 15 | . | TGTGCCAGCAGTCCCCCCGGGAGGGTGAACACTGAAGCTTTCTTT | CASSPPGRVNTEAFF
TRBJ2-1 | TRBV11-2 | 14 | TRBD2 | TGTGCCAGCAGCTTCCAGACTAGCGGGAATGAGCAGTTCTTC | CASSFQTSGNEQFF
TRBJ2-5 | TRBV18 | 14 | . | TGTGCCAGCTCCGCAAAGCCATACCAAGAGACCCAGTACTTC | CASSAKPYQETQYF
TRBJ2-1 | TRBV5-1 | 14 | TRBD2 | TGCGCCAGCAGCTTGGGGACTAGCGGGGTTGAGCAGTTCTTC | CASSLGTSGVEQFF
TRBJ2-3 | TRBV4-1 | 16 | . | TGCGCCAGCAGCCTTAGACGTCTAGTGAGCACAGATACGCAGTATTTT | CASSLRRLVSTDTQYF
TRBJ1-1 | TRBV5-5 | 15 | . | TGTGCCAGCAGCTTGGCCCTTGTGGGGGGGGCTGAAGCTTTCTTT | CASSLALVGGAEAFF
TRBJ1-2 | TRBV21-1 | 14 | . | TGTGCCACCATGTACAGGGGCCCTGACTATGGCTACACCTTC | CATMYRGPDYGYTF
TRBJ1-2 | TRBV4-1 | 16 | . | TGCGCCAGCAGCCAAGCCCAGGCGAGAACTAACTATGGCTACACCTTC | CASSQAQARTNYGYTF
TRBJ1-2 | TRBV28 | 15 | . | TGTGCCAGTAACCCGCGGGTTAGGGCTAACTATGGCTACACCTTC | CASNPRVRANYGYTF
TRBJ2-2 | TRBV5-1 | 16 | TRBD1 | TGCGCCAGCAGCTTGGGACAGGGGGCAGTCACCGGGGAGCTGTTTTTT | CASSLGQGAVTGELFF
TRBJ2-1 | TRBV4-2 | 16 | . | TGTGCCAGCAGCCAGACCGGACATACGTCCTACAATGAGCAGTTCTTC | CASSQTGHTSYNEQFF
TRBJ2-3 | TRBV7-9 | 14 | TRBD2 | TGTGCCAGCAGCTTGAGTAGCGGGGCAGATACGCAGTATTTT | CASSLSSGADTQYF